The 17 T cell receptor beta chains listed next were all sequenced from one sample in a study of blood T cell repertoires in COVID-19. Measured with immunoSEQ multiplex PCR; TCRdb has only the in-frame clones, and not every one. This sample yields approximately 400,000 clones, of which about 90% are seen a single time; 0.95% to 1.5% belongs to the top ten. The sequencing input was peripheral blood. Receptors originate from a man aged 35-49 years with acute or convalescent COVID-19.

The chain is built from TRBV27 and TRBJ2-2, with a weak D call TRBD1 (5 bases). Germline V lookup: CDR1 MNHEY, CDR2 SMNVEV (reference sequence). The ends were cut back, 5 bases at V and 4 bases at J, with 20 bases in the middle. The CDR3 is 17 amino acids. CDR3 bases: TGTGCCAGCAGTAGGGGAATACTCGTTTCCAGCACCGGGGAGCTGTTTTTT. Translated, it gives CASSRGILVSSTGELFF.

This CDR3 is CASSLTLTNEQYF. CDR3 nucleotide sequence: TGTGCCAGCAGCTTGACTTTGACAAACGAGCAGTACTTC. The chain employs TRBV5-4 and TRBJ2-7, with D uncertain. With 1 base removed from V and 5 bases from J, the gap between germline ends came to 10 bases. Germline V gene sequence: CDR1 SGHNT, CDR2 YYREEE (reference sequence). The CDR3 consists of 13 residues.

This chain connects TRBV6-2 or TRBV6-3 to TRBJ2-1, with D unclear. The CDR3 totals 13 residues. Trimming pared 5 bases from V and 2 bases from J, leaving 7 bases between. Germline V gene sequence: CDR1 MNHEY, CDR2 SVGEGT. The CDR3 region has the DNA TGTGCCAGCAGTGAGTTCGCCTACAATGAGCAGTTCTTC. It encodes CASSEFAYNEQFF.

About this clone: At one end the junction does not follow the germline gene, possibly because of a read error. This chain links TRBV7-7 with TRBJ2-5, with D possibly being TRBD1 (5 bases). CDR1 is SSHAT and CDR2 is FNYEAQ in the germline V gene (reference sequence). This CDR3 comprises 13 residues. DNA of the CDR3: TGTGCTAGCAGCTTGAGTCCAGGGGAGACCCAGTACTTC. It specifies CASSLSPGETQYF.

Here the CDR3 DNA reads TGTGCCAGCAGCTTATCTCCCCTCTCCTACGAGCAGTACTTC. Its translation: CASSLSPLSYEQYF. The chain joins TRBV7-9 to TRBJ2-7, with D unclear. Between the trimmed V and J ends, which lost 2 bases and 0 bases, there was a span of 8 bases. The CDR3 covers 14 residues. Per the germline V gene, CDR1 is SEHNR and CDR2 is FQNEAQ (reference sequence).

A single count supports this clone. The CDR3 loop is CASSFSRQVSEQFF. The CDR3 DNA reads as TGTGCCAGCAGCTTTTCGAGACAGGTGTCTGAGCAGTTCTTC. This chain uses TRBV7-2 with TRBJ2-1; maybe TRBD1 (6 bases). The V end lost 3 bases, the J end lost 9 bases, and 15 bases lay between the germline ends. This CDR3 region has 14 residues. Germline lookup yields CDR1 SGHTA and CDR2 FQGNSA.

The chain couples TRBV3-1 (or the pseudogene TRBV3-2) to TRBJ2-7; D is possibly TRBD1 (5 bases). V was clipped by 4 bases and J by 3 bases, with 13 bases between them. Germline V gives CDR1 LGHDT, CDR2 YNNKEL (reference sequence). The CDR3 is 14 amino acids. CDR3 sequence: CASSPRKDIYEQYF. In DNA form, the CDR3 reads TGTGCCAGCAGCCCAAGAAAGGACATCTACGAGCAGTACTTC.

V gene TRBV6-5 combines with J gene TRBJ2-7; the match to TRBD1 covers 10 bases. CDR1 and CDR2 from the germline V gene are MNHEY and SVGAGI. J gave up 5 bases and V 6 bases, and 10 bases lay outside the gene matches. The CDR3 runs 15 residues. This CDR3 reads CASRVGPTGGDEQYF. In nucleotides, the CDR3 is TGTGCCAGCAGAGTGGGCCCGACAGGGGGCGACGAGCAGTACTTC.

The chain employs TRBV27 and TRBJ2-3; TRBD1 agrees at 7 bases. Per the germline V gene, CDR1 is MNHEY and CDR2 is SMNVEV (reference sequence). The CDR3 has 13 amino acids. V lost 6 bases, J lost 5 bases, and 5 bases stayed unmatched. CDR3 region: CASSEGARDTQYF. The CDR3 DNA reads TGTGCCAGCAGCGAGGGGGCGCGAGATACGCAGTATTTT.

J is TRBJ2-1 and V is TRBV19; 8 bases agree with TRBD2. V shed 5 bases and J 4 bases; nucleotides not matched to a gene: 13. CDR3 length: 17 residues. The germline gives CDR1 LNHDA, CDR2 SQIVND (reference sequence). The CDR3 is CASSSTPGTREYNEQFF. The CDR3 DNA follows: TGTGCCAGTAGTTCCACCCCCGGGACTAGGGAGTACAATGAGCAGTTCTTC.

The chain joins TRBV5-1 to TRBJ1-3; D gene uncertain. The germline CDR1 and CDR2 sequences are SGHRS and YFSETQ. CDR3 length equals 11 residues. V lost 6 bases to trimming and J lost 3 bases, with 4 bases between them. CDR3 sequence: CASTGGNTIYF. Written as DNA, the CDR3 is TGCGCCAGCACCGGTGGAAACACCATATATTTT. The full variable domain, in which reference TRBV5-1 and TRBJ1-3 provide the parts outside the CDR3, is KAGVTQTPRYLIKTRGQQVTLSCSPISGHRSVSWYQQTPGQGLQFLFEYFSETQRNKGNFPGRFSGRQFSNSRSEMNVSTLELGDSALYLCASTGGNTIYFGEGSWLTVV.

The chain recombines TRBV5-3 with TRBJ1-1; the D gene is possibly TRBD1 (5 bases). TRBV5-3 is recorded as an ORF, its role being uncertain. This CDR3 contains 15 residues. Trimming shortened V by 4 bases and J by 5 bases, and 18 bases separated the two germline ends. This CDR3 reads CARSDKFQGGTEAFF. The CDR3, as DNA: TGTGCCAGAAGCGATAAGTTCCAGGGTGGGACTGAAGCTTTCTTT.

V gene TRBV5-1 combines with J gene TRBJ2-1, with D perhaps matching TRBD1 (5 bases). V gave up 4 bases and J gave up 5 bases, with 10 bases separating them. Germline V gives CDR1 SGHRS, CDR2 YFSETQ. CDR3 length equals 13 residues. CDR3 in amino acids: CASSPGQDNEQFF. CDR3 in DNA: TGCGCCAGCAGCCCCGGACAAGACAATGAGCAGTTCTTC.

The genes are TRBV13 and TRBJ2-1; 12 nucleotides match TRBD2. This CDR3 is built from 15 residues. Unmatched junction bases numbered 5, after V lost 4 bases and J lost 7 bases. The germline V gene has CDR1 PRHDT and CDR2 FYEKMQ (reference sequence). The CDR3 coding sequence is TGTGCCAGCAGCTCGTGGACTAGCGGGGCTAATGAGCAGTTCTTC. Its translation: CASSSWTSGANEQFF.

The chain couples TRBV7-2 to TRBJ1-5; maybe TRBD1 (6 bases). V was trimmed by 4 bases and J by 5 bases, leaving 12 bases between them. The CDR3 loop spans 14 amino acids. CDR1 and CDR2 (germline): SGHTA, FQGNSA. DNA of the CDR3: TGTGCCAGCAGCTCCAGAGGGGGGGATCAGCCCCAGCATTTT. It translates to CASSSRGGDQPQHF.

A single count supports this clone. The chain couples TRBV9 to TRBJ1-3; D is perhaps TRBD1 (6 bases). The V and J ends lost 2 bases and 4 bases respectively, with 13 bases between them. This CDR3 is 15 amino acids long. Germline values: CDR1 SGDLS, CDR2 YYNGEE. CDR3 nucleotide sequence: TGTGCCAGCAGCGTGATGACAGGAGAGGGAAACACCATATATTTT. Translation gives CASSVMTGEGNTIYF.

This rearrangement joins TRBV30 to TRBJ1-1; D is unresolved. The CDR3 has 14 amino acids. With 2 bases removed from V and 0 bases from J, the gap between germline ends came to 10 bases. Germline V gene sequence: CDR1 GTSNPN, CDR2 SVGIG (reference sequence). The CDR3 sequence: CAWSPRTLNTEAFF. DNA of the CDR3: TGTGCCTGGAGTCCCAGGACTCTGAACACTGAAGCTTTCTTT.